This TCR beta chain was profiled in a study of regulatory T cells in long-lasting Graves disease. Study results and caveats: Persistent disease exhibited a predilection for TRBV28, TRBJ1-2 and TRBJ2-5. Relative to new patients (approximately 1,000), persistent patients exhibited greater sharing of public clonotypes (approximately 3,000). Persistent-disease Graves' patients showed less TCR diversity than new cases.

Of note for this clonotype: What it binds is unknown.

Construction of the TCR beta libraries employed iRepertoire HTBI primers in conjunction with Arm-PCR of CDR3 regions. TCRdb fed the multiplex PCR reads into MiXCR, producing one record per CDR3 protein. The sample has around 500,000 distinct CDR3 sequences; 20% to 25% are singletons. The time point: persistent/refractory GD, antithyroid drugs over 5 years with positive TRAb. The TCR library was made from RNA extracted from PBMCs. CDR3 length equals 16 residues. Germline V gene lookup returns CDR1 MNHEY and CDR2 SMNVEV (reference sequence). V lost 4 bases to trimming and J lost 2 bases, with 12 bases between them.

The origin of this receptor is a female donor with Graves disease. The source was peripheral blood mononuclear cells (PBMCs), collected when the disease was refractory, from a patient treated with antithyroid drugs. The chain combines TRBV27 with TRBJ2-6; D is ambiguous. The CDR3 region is CASSSLGRTGANVLTF. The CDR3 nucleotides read TGTGCCAGCAGTTCGTTAGGGCGAACTGGGGCCAACGTCCTGACTTTC.